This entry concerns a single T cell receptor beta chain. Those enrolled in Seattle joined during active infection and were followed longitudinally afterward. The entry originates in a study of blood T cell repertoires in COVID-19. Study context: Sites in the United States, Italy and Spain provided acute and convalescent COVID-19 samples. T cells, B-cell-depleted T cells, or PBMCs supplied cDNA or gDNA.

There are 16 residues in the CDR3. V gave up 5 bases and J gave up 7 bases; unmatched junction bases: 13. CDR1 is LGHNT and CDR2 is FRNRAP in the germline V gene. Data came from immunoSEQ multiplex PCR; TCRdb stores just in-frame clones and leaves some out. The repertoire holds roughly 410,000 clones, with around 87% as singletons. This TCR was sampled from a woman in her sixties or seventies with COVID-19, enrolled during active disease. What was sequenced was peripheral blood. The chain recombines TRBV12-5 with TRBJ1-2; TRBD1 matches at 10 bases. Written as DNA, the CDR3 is TGTGCTAGTGGTCCGGGTCTCGGGACAGGGGCGGTTGGCTACACCTTC. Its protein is CASGPGLGTGAVGYTF.